Detailed here is one T cell receptor beta chain. Its specificity is unknown. The sample is drawn from a study of Graves' ophthalmopathy and Graves' hyperthyroidism. Germline CDR1 reads MNHNS; CDR2 reads SASEGT. This CDR3 region has 15 residues. V lost 6 bases, J lost 3 bases, and 10 bases stayed unmatched. Excluded: other autoimmune disease, uncontrolled infection, pregnancy or lactation. Physicians reached a diagnosis by relying on clinical symptoms, serum thyroxine, TRAb, thyroid ultrasound and orbital computed tomography. Study results and caveats: Most expanded thyroid clonotypes above 0.001 frequency also appeared in blood.

RNA transcripts were the template, and TCR beta CDR3 regions were amplified from them. HTBI primers primed a first-round RT-PCR, and a second-round multiplex PCR followed. MiXCR was run by TCRdb on the multiplex PCR reads, yielding one entry per CDR3 protein. Of 450,000 or so distinct CDR3 sequences listed, around an eighth are singletons. The sample taken for sequencing was blood. The TCR was taken from a woman aged 30 to 39 with Graves' ophthalmopathy. The rearrangement joins TRBV6-1 to TRBJ2-7; 8 bases align to TRBD1. Here the CDR3 reads CASRRLGTGGYEQYF. CDR3 coding DNA: TGTGCCAGCAGACGCCTCGGGACAGGCGGCTACGAGCAGTACTTC.